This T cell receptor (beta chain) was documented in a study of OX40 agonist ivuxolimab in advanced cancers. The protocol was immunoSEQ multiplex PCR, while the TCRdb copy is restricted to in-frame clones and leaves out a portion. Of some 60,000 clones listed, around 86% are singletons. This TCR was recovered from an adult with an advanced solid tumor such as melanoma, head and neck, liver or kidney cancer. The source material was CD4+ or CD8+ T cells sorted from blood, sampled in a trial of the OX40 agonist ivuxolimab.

The CDR3 region has the DNA TGTGCCAGCAGTGAGTTTGGTTGGGGCACTGAAGCTTTCTTT. This translates into CASSEFGWGTEAFF. V gene TRBV2 combines with J gene TRBJ1-1; D call uncertain. V was trimmed by 3 bases and J by 4 bases, leaving 12 bases between them. The CDR3 sequence is 14 residues long. CDR1 is SNHLY, CDR2 FYNNEI, per germline. Full variable domain (outside the CDR3, taken from reference TRBV2 and TRBJ1-1): EPEVTQTPSHQVTQMGQEVILRCVPISNHLYFYWYRQILGQKVEFLVSFYNNEISEKSEIFDDQFSVERPDGSNFTLKIRSTKLEDSAMYFCASSEFGWGTEAFFGQGTRLTVV.